This TCR beta chain emerged from a study of shared clonotypes between healthy human individuals. Study-level results: At large depth, rarefaction still showed sorted-subset sequencing to be incomplete.

It was at deep level that the assay was run. Replicate PCRs from sorted subsets contained about 0.2 ug DNA, which is roughly 30,000 T cell genomes. The repertoire was sequenced with immunoSEQ multiplex PCR; TCRdb's copy has only in-frame clones and lacks some. The profile shows about 580,000 clones, more than 95% of them singletons. Regarding this clone: Its antigen remains unidentified.

Naive CD8 populations comprised CD45RO-negative cells positively selected for CCR7, excluding terminally differentiated effector memory CD45RA+ cells. Donors, healthy HIV-negative adults, lacked recent acute infections or vaccinations. CDR1 and CDR2 from the germline V gene are KGHSH and LQKENI. The V and J ends lost 8 bases and 6 bases respectively, with 7 bases between them. The CDR3 has 10 amino acids. The TCR was taken from a man aged 25-45 years in good health. Sample: naive CD8+ T cells sorted from blood. The rearrangement uses TRBV18 and TRBJ1-1, with a tentative D call TRBD1 (5 bases). CDR3 amino acids: CASLGAEAFF. The DNA for the CDR3 is TGTGCCAGCCTGGGGGCTGAAGCTTTCTTT.